This is a list of T cell receptor beta chains from one sample in a study of T cell repertoires in cytomegalovirus infection. In TCRdb, the reads were re-called with MiXCR into one record per CDR3 protein. The table includes 45,000 to 75,000 distinct CDR3 sequences, about 30% detected once. Antigen specificity for these receptors is unknown. The sequencing input was PBMCs, sequenced either directly or after in vitro stimulation (not recorded which). These receptors were obtained from a human donor in good health (CMV status not recorded). Some clones in this sample may be carry-over from other donors' samples. Both conserved end residues are trimmed from each CDR3. Each record gives: J gene, V gene, CDR3 protein.

>TRBJ1-4|TRBV19
ASKDSETELF
>TRBJ2-7|TRBV6-2/TRBV6-3
ASSQTPVRAGRSSYEQY
>TRBJ2-7|TRBV20-1
SALRYEGPRYEQY
>TRBJ2-7|TRBV6-5
ASSYEGTSFYEQY
>TRBJ2-2|TRBV7-2
ASTLSTGELF
>TRBJ2-5|TRBV5-8
ASSLFGGRPQETQY
>TRBJ1-2|TRBV20-1
SARDLRDREGYT
>TRBJ1-6|TRBV20-1
SATRSDSPLH
>TRBJ2-1|TRBV7-2
ASSPRAKGQGAWSSYNEQF
>TRBJ2-3|TRBV11-2
ASSLGRENTQY
>TRBJ1-2|TRBV5-1
ASSWTPGDGYT
>TRBJ2-2|TRBV10-3
AGGGANTGELF
>TRBJ2-1|TRBV20-1
SARSRTSGNYNEQF
>TRBJ2-3|TRBV7-2
ASSFLSAVTDTQY
>TRBJ1-5|TRBV20-1
SATGGSNQPQH
>TRBJ2-1|TRBV11-2
ASTNDRPAYNEQF
>TRBJ2-1|TRBV6-2/TRBV6-3
ASSSVAGVRQF
>TRBJ2-1|TRBV6-2/TRBV6-3
ASSYYIEQF
>TRBJ2-5|TRBV7-9
ASSPSKETQY
>TRBJ2-1|TRBV6-5
ASSYLYRGHNEQF
>TRBJ2-1|TRBV7-2
ASSPDGLRANEQF
>TRBJ2-5|TRBV15
ATSNGQGQETQY
>TRBJ2-3|TRBV7-8
ASSLNPRGLTDTQY
>TRBJ1-1|TRBV12-3/TRBV12-4
ASSLGAGTTEAF
>TRBJ1-6|TRBV28
ASSLYPGSSYNSPLH
>TRBJ1-2|TRBV5-5
ASSPRTWGYGYT
>TRBJ2-7|TRBV7-2
ASSYQRMGGEQY
>TRBJ2-7|TRBV20-1
SARGGDGQQY
>TRBJ1-3|TRBV7-2
ASSSLGQSYGNTIY
>TRBJ2-1|TRBV20-1
SAPGPAINEQF
>TRBJ1-1|TRBV12-3/TRBV12-4
ASSLVVNTEAF
>TRBJ2-5|TRBV7-2
ASSWGGLLETQY
>TRBJ1-1|TRBV7-2
ASKIQGLLTEAF
>TRBJ2-3|TRBV10-3
AISEGPSGSTDTQY
>TRBJ2-5|TRBV15
ATSRDPGPQETQY
>TRBJ2-5|TRBV7-6
ASSPRPFQETQY
>TRBJ2-3|TRBV5-1
ASSLGTTSTDTQY
>TRBJ1-4|TRBV12-3/TRBV12-4
ASSPRDRELEKLF
>TRBJ2-1|TRBV15
ATSGRQGRGEQF
>TRBJ1-2|TRBV12-3/TRBV12-4
ASTPDRSGGYT
>TRBJ1-1|TRBV6-4
ASAAGPGNTEAF
>TRBJ1-2|TRBV7-2
ASTIQGGGYT
>TRBJ2-3|TRBV10-2
ASSVRGGPVDTQY
>TRBJ2-7|TRBV27
ASSRGREQY
>TRBJ2-5|TRBV12-3/TRBV12-4
ASSPNGPGTGFGETQY
>TRBJ2-3|TRBV7-2
ASSFSVTDTQY
>TRBJ1-2|TRBV9
ASRWGDGYT
>TRBJ2-1|TRBV11-2
ASSLVFGTGGSYNEQF
>TRBJ2-7|TRBV20-1
SARRVGFPFSYEQY
>TRBJ2-3|TRBV2
ASTGVRADTQY
>TRBJ1-1|TRBV10-3
ARRGPDTEAF